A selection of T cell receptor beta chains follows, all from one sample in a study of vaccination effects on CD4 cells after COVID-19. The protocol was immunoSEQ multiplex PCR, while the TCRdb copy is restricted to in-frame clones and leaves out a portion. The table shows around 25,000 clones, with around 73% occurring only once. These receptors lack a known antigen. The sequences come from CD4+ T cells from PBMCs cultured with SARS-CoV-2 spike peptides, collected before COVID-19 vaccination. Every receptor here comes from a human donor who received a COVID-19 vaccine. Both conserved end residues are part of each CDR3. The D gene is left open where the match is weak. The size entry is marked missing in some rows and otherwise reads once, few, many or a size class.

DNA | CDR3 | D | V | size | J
TGTGCCAGCAGTATTGGGACCGTTAACTATGGCTACACCTTC | CASSIGTVNYGYTF | . | TRBV25-1 | few | TRBJ1-2
TGTGCCAGCAGCCAGAATCTACTAGCCCCAGGGGAGACCCAGTACTTC | CASSQNLLAPGETQYF | . | TRBV3-1/TRBV3-2 | . | TRBJ2-5
TGTGCCAGTAGTATAGGTTCAGGAAGGCTGCTACATAGCAATCAGCCCCAGCATTTT | CASSIGSGRLLHSNQPQHF | . | TRBV19 | few | TRBJ1-5
TGTGCCAGTAGCGCCCAGGGAGCTGCCCTCGTCCCTTCACCCCTCCACTTT | CASSAQGAALVPSPLHF | . | TRBV19 | few | TRBJ1-6
TGTGCCACTATGGACAGGGAGCATTTCCAAGAGACCCAGTACTTC | CATMDREHFQETQYF | TRBD1 | TRBV2 | . | TRBJ2-5
TGTGCCACTCAAAGGATAGCGGGGGGGTACCAAGAGACCCAGTACTTC | CATQRIAGGYQETQYF | TRBD2 | TRBV19 | few | TRBJ2-5
TGTGCCAGCTCACCCAGGACTAGCGGGAACACCGGGGAGCTGTTTTTT | CASSPRTSGNTGELFF | TRBD2 | TRBV18 | . | TRBJ2-2
TGTGCCAGCAGTCACTCGGACAGACTTAATTCACCCCTCCACTTT | CASSHSDRLNSPLHF | . | TRBV6-2/TRBV6-3 | . | TRBJ1-6
TGTGCCAGTAGTTCACAAGATGGTGGGACCCAGTACTTC | CASSSQDGGTQYF | . | TRBV19 | . | TRBJ2-5
TGCAGCGTTGAACGGACAGGGGGCGGCACAGATACGCAGTATTTT | CSVERTGGGTDTQYF | TRBD1 | TRBV29-1 | . | TRBJ2-3
TGTGCCAGCAGCCCCAACGGCGGGAGGGACTACAATGAGCAGTTCTTC | CASSPNGGRDYNEQFF | TRBD2 | TRBV5-4 | . | TRBJ2-1
TGTGCCAGCAGAGGTCTTGGGACCTACGAGCAGTACTTC | CASRGLGTYEQYF | . | TRBV27 | once | TRBJ2-7